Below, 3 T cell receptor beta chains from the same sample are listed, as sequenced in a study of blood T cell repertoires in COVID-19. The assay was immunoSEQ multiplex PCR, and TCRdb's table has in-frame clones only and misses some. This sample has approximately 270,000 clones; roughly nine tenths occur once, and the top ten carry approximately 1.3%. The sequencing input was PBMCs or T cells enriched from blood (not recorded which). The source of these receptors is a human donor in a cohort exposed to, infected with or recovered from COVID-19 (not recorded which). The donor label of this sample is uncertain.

The CDR3 DNA reads TGTGCCAGCAACCGACAGGGTGGAACTGAAGCTTTCTTT. This sequence encodes CASNRQGGTEAFF. This chain uses TRBV7-2 with TRBJ1-1; 7 positions match TRBD1. The J segment lost 5 bases and the V segment lost 7 bases, leaving 7 bases of the junction unmatched. The CDR3 is made up of 13 amino acids. The germline V gene encodes CDR1 SGHTA and CDR2 FQGNSA. Full variable domain (outside the CDR3, taken from reference TRBV7-2 and TRBJ1-1): GAGVSQSPSNKVTEKGKDVELRCDPISGHTALYWYRQSLGQGLEFLIYFQGNSAPDKSGLPSDRFSAERTGGSVSTLTIQRTQQEDSAVYLCASNRQGGTEAFFGQGTRLTVV.

The CDR3 sequence is CASSPSGLAGRNIQYF. The DNA for the CDR3 is TGTGCCAGCAGCCCCTCTGGGCTAGCGGGGAGAAACATTCAGTACTTC. This chain connects TRBV5-4 to TRBJ2-4; 9 bases are a match to TRBD2. This CDR3 contains 16 residues. V was clipped by 4 bases and J by 6 bases; unmatched bases: 11. Germline lookup yields CDR1 SGHNT and CDR2 YYREEE (reference sequence).

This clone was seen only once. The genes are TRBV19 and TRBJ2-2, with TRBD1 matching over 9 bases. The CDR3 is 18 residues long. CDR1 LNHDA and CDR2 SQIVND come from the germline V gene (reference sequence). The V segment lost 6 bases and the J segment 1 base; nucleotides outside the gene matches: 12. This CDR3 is CASRRNLGQGMNTGELFF. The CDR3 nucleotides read TGTGCCAGTAGGAGAAACCTCGGACAGGGGATGAACACCGGGGAGCTGTTTTTT.